The next 20 T cell receptor beta chains were all read from a single sample in a study of PD-L1 blockade in urothelial cancer. TCRdb's table, derived via immunoSEQ multiplex PCR, lists solely in-frame clones and lacks some. The sample has under 55,000 clones, approximately 80% seen once. The sequencing used PBMCs, collected around atezolizumab (anti-PD-L1) treatment. All receptors come from a man in his forties with urothelial cancer.

The rearrangement joins TRBV9 to TRBJ1-5; TRBD1 agrees at 7 bases. CDR1 is SGDLS and CDR2 is YYNGEE in the germline V gene. The CDR3 covers 14 residues. Losses at the gene ends were 7 bases for V and 0 bases for J; bases not matched to a gene: 4. CDR3 in amino acids: CASGGQYSNQPQHF. As DNA, the CDR3 is TGTGCCAGCGGGGGACAGTATAGCAATCAGCCCCAGCATTTT.

This chain's CDR3 is CSVEDGEPGQYIIVDTGELFF. The CDR3 region has the DNA TGCAGCGTTGAAGATGGTGAACCGGGACAGTATATTATAGTGGACACCGGGGAGCTGTTTTTT. The gene calls are TRBV29-1 and TRBJ2-2; 7 bases fit TRBD1. The CDR3 sequence is 21 residues long. Germline values: CDR1 SQVTM, CDR2 ANQGSEA. The V segment lost 0 bases and the J segment 3 bases; nucleotides outside the gene matches: 22.

The J gene is TRBJ1-1, the V gene TRBV5-1; a possible D gene is TRBD1 (6 bases). Germline V gene data show CDR1 as SGHRS and CDR2 as YFSETQ. The CDR3 is made up of 14 amino acids. V was clipped by 2 bases and J by 6 bases, with 14 bases between them. CDR3 loop: CASSFGRGPAEAFF. CDR3 coding DNA: TGCGCCAGCAGCTTCGGCAGGGGCCCCGCTGAAGCTTTCTTT.

This clone has a single count. The chain links TRBV15 to TRBJ2-1, with a tentative D call TRBD1 (6 bases). Germline loops: CDR1 LNHNV, CDR2 YYDKDF (reference sequence). This CDR3 has 15 residues. V gave up 1 base and J gave up 6 bases, with 13 bases separating them. The CDR3 loop is CATSRGGGRINEQFF. CDR3 DNA: TGTGCCACCAGCAGAGGAGGGGGACGTATCAATGAGCAGTTCTTC. Based on the CDR3 plus reference TRBV15 and TRBJ2-1, the full variable domain is DAMVIQNPRYQVTQFGKPVTLSCSQTLNHNVMYWYQQKSSQAPKLLFHYYDKDFNNEADTPDNFQSRRPNTSFCFLDIRSPGLGDTAMYLCATSRGGGRINEQFFGPGTRLTVL.

The chain is built from TRBV13 and TRBJ2-1; 10 nucleotides align to TRBD2. The germline CDR1 and CDR2 sequences are PRHDT and FYEKMQ (reference sequence). The CDR3 extends over 16 amino acids. Trimming removed 3 bases from V and 10 bases from J; junction bases left unmatched: 12. The CDR3 nucleotides read TGTGCCAGCAGCTTTCCTAGGACTAGCGGTGGAGGCGAGCAGTTCTTC. This translates into CASSFPRTSGGGEQFF.

The rearrangement uses TRBV5-1 and TRBJ2-5; tentatively, D is TRBD1 (6 bases). CDR1 and CDR2 from the germline V gene are SGHRS and YFSETQ. Trimming removed 0 bases from V and 1 base from J, with 13 bases in between. The CDR3 runs 16 residues. CDR3 in DNA: TGCGCCAGCAGCTTGGGATGGGGCAGGGGCCAAGAGACCCAGTACTTC. This translates into CASSLGWGRGQETQYF.

The rearrangement uses TRBV4-1 and TRBJ2-3; TRBD2 agrees at 9 bases. V lost 1 base and J lost 5; bases outside the gene matches: 7. The CDR3 has 16 amino acids. The germline V gene encodes CDR1 MGHRA and CDR2 YSYEKL. The CDR3 DNA reads as TGCGCCAGCAGCCAAGGGGGAGCGGGGGGTATAGATACGCAGTATTTT. Encoded protein: CASSQGGAGGIDTQYF.

This clone was found a few times. The rearrangement joins TRBV6-5 to TRBJ2-1; D remains unclear. This CDR3 has 15 residues. Germline lookup yields CDR1 MNHEY and CDR2 SVGAGI. Trimming took off 2 bases at V and 5 bases at J, with 13 bases between the two ends. The CDR3 region is CASSYPRDTHNEQFF. The CDR3 DNA follows: TGTGCCAGCAGTTACCCTCGAGACACCCACAATGAGCAGTTCTTC.

The chain combines TRBV7-6 with TRBJ2-2; D is uncertain. Germline assignment: CDR1 SGHVS and CDR2 FNYEAQ. This CDR3 has 13 residues. V was cut by 1 base and J by 3 bases, with 3 bases left in between. CDR3 sequence reads: CASSLGDTGELFF. CDR3 bases: TGTGCCAGCAGCTTAGGAGACACCGGGGAGCTGTTTTTT.

This chain connects TRBV25-1 to TRBJ2-7, with 7 bases fitting TRBD1. The CDR3 is 12 amino acids. CDR1 and CDR2 from the germline V gene are MGHDK and SYGVNS. J gave up 6 bases and V 6 bases, and 5 bases lay outside the gene matches. This CDR3 is CASRDRAGEQYF. Here the CDR3 DNA reads TGTGCCAGCAGAGACAGGGCAGGCGAGCAGTACTTC.

J is TRBJ2-1 and V is TRBV7-9, with 8 nucleotides matching TRBD1. CDR1 is SEHNR and CDR2 is FQNEAQ in the germline V gene (reference sequence). The trim removed 4 bases at V and 13 bases at J, leaving 6 bases unmatched. The CDR3 is made up of 12 amino acids. The CDR3 nucleotides are TGTGCCAGCAGCTCTCAGGGGGCGAGCCAGTTCTTC. Residues: CASSSQGASQFF.

V gene TRBV5-6 combines with J gene TRBJ1-1, with D uncertain. In germline, CDR1 is SGHDT, CDR2 YYEEEE. The CDR3 runs 14 residues. The germline V and J ends were trimmed by 1 base and 0 bases, with 7 bases remaining between them. The CDR3 sequence: CASSLIHMNTEAFF. In DNA, the CDR3 is TGTGCCAGCAGCTTGATACACATGAACACTGAAGCTTTCTTT.

This chain joins TRBV28 and TRBJ2-3; 7 nucleotides line up with TRBD2. J was trimmed by 0 bases and V by 5 bases; bases with no gene match: 5. CDR1 is MDHEN and CDR2 is SYDVKM in the germline V gene. CDR3 length equals 15 residues. CDR3 residues: CASSRPSGSTDTQYF. The CDR3 DNA follows: TGTGCCAGCAGTAGGCCTAGCGGTAGCACAGATACGCAGTATTTT.

The J gene is TRBJ2-1, the V gene TRBV28; 7 bases are shared with TRBD1. V lost 2 bases to trimming and J lost 1 base; unmatched junction nucleotides: 2. The CDR3 has 15 amino acids. Germline V gene data show CDR1 as MDHEN and CDR2 as SYDVKM. This chain's CDR3 is CASSLRGQSYNEQFF. CDR3 sequence (DNA): TGTGCCAGCAGTTTAAGGGGGCAATCCTACAATGAGCAGTTCTTC.

This chain links TRBV5-1 with TRBJ2-7; D is unclear. Between the trimmed V and J ends, which lost 4 bases and 7 bases, there was a span of 15 bases. Germline lookup yields CDR1 SGHRS and CDR2 YFSETQ. The CDR3 consists of 13 residues. CDR3 region: CASSLKPTEEQYF. The CDR3 nucleotides are TGCGCCAGCAGCCTGAAACCGACGGAGGAGCAGTACTTC.

The rearrangement uses TRBV5-1 and TRBJ2-3; 7 positions agree with TRBD2. The CDR3 is 15 residues long. Looked up from germline, CDR1 is SGHRS and CDR2 is YFSETQ. Losses at the gene ends were 4 bases for V and 5 bases for J; bases not matched to a gene: 10. DNA of the CDR3: TGCGCCAGCAGCGAAGCGGGAAGGTCGGGAGATACGCAGTATTTT. Amino acids: CASSEAGRSGDTQYF.

This rearrangement joins TRBV27 to TRBJ2-3; TRBD1 is a possible D gene (6 bases). Trimming shortened V by 5 bases and J by 5 bases, and 17 bases separated the two germline ends. Germline V CDR1 and CDR2: MNHEY, SMNVEV (reference sequence). This CDR3 is built from 15 residues. The DNA of the CDR3 is TGTGCCAGCAGTCTAGTGGACAGACATAAAGATACGCAGTATTTT. It yields the protein CASSLVDRHKDTQYF.

The chain carries TRBV20-1 and TRBJ1-1, with 7 positions matching TRBD1. The CDR3 sequence is 11 residues long. From germline, CDR1 is DFQATT and CDR2 SNEGSKA (reference sequence). V lost 6 bases, J lost 3 bases, and 1 base stayed unmatched. DNA of the CDR3: TGCAGTGCCAGGGGGGACACTGAAGCTTTCTTT. This gives the protein CSARGDTEAFF.

V gene TRBV21-1 combines with J gene TRBJ2-1; whether TRBD2, the table's D call, matches the DNA was not checked. TRBV21-1 counts as a pseudogene. The CDR3 totals 17 residues. CDR3: CASSINTSGTSYNEQFF. The CDR3 DNA sequence: TGTGCCAGCAGCATAAACACCTCCGGGACTTCCTACAATGAGCAGTTCTTC.

The V and J genes are TRBV4-1 and TRBJ2-2, with 9 bases identical to TRBD2. The CDR3 is 18 amino acids. From germline, CDR1 is MGHRA and CDR2 YSYEKL. The V gene end was trimmed by 5 bases and the J gene end by 0 bases; junction bases not matched to a gene: 10. Here the CDR3 DNA reads TGCGCCAGCAGCGCGGGACTAGCTTCCTTAACGAACACCGGGGAGCTGTTTTTT. It yields the protein CASSAGLASLTNTGELFF.